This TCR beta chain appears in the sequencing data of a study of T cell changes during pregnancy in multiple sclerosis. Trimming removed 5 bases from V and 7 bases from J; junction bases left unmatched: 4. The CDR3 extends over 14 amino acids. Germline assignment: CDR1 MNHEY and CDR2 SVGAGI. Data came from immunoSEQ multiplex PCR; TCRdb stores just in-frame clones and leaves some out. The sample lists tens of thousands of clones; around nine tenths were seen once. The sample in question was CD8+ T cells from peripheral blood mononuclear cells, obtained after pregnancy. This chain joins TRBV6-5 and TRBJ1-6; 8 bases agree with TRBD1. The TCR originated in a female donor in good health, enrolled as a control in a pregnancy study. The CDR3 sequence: CASSEQGGNSPLHF. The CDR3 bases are TGTGCCAGCAGTGAACAGGGGGGGAATTCACCCCTCCACTTT.